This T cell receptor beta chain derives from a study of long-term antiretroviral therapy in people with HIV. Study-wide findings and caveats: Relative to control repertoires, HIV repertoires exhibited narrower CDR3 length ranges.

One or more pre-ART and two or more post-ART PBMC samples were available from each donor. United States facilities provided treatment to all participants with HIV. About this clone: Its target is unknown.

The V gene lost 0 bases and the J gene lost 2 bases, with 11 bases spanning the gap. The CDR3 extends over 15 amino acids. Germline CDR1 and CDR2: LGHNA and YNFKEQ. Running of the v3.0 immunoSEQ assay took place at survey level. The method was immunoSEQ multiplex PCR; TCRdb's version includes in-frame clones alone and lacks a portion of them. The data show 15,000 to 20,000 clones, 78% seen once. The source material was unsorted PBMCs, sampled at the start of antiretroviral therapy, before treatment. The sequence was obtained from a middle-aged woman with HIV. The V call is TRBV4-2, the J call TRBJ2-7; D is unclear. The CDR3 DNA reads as TGTGCCAGCAGCCAAGATGAAAGGGCAACCTACGAGCAGTACTTC. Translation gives CASSQDERATYEQYF.